This T cell receptor (beta chain) was recovered during a study of cytomegalovirus exposure and HLA in healthy donors. Study-wide results and caveats: In a later analysis, V- and J-gene trimming of beta chains associated with a DCLRE1C missense variant, replicated independently. Presence/absence results assume similar sequencing depth per donor, which may not hold.

This clone turned up a few times. Its antigen is unknown. The PCR ran on 60 Vbeta and 13 Jbeta primers. The repertoire was sequenced with immunoSEQ multiplex PCR; TCRdb's copy has only in-frame clones and lacks some. The sample yields around 100,000 clones, roughly 75% seen once. This CDR3 spans 14 amino acids. Trimming pared 7 bases from V and 2 bases from J, leaving 16 bases between. The V gene is TRBV5-7, the J gene TRBJ2-7; TRBD2 might be the D (6 bases). TRBV5-7 is placed among ORFs of uncertain function. This TCR derives from a woman between 18 and 29 years old in good health and CMV-seropositive. The material sequenced was PBMCs. CDR3 protein: CASPSGTGPYEQYF. Here the CDR3 DNA reads TGTGCCAGCCCGAGTGGGACTGGCCCCTACGAGCAGTACTTC.